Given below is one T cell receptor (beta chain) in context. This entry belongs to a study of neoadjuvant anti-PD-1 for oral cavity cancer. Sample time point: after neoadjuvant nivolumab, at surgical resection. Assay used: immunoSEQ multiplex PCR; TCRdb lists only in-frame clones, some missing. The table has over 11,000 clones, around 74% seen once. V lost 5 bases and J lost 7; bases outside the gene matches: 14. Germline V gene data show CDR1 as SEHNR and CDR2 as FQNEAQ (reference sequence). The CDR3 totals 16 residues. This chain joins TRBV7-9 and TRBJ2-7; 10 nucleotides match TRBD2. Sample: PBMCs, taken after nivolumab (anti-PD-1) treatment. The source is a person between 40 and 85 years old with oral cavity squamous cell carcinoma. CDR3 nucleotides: TGTGCCAGCAGCCCCCGGGGAGCGGGGGGGCCAGAAGAGCAGTACTTC. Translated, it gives CASSPRGAGGPEEQYF.